This T cell receptor beta chain was sequenced during a study of cytomegalovirus exposure and HLA in healthy donors. Notes on the study in general: Researchers catalogued approximately 170 TCR beta chains as cytomegalovirus-associated. The likely origin of a cluster of highly shared sequence variants was a sequencing artifact. In presence/absence analyses, roughly uniform sequencing depth across donors was assumed.

Both 60 Vbeta primers and 13 Jbeta primers went into the PCR. Produced via immunoSEQ multiplex PCR; TCRdb's table is partial and in-frame only. The sample consists of some 170,000 clones, 65% to 75% of them appearing once. V was clipped by 4 bases and J by 6 bases; unmatched bases: 9. The CDR3 is 14 residues long. Germline V gene lookup returns CDR1 LGHNA and CDR2 YNFKEQ. This clone has only one observation. Its specificity is not known. Specimen: PBMCs. The sequence came from a human donor in good health. J is TRBJ2-7 and V is TRBV4-2; 7 nucleotides match TRBD2. The CDR3 here is CASSLRAGESEQYF. The DNA of the CDR3 is TGTGCCAGCAGCCTTCGTGCGGGGGAAAGCGAGCAGTACTTC.